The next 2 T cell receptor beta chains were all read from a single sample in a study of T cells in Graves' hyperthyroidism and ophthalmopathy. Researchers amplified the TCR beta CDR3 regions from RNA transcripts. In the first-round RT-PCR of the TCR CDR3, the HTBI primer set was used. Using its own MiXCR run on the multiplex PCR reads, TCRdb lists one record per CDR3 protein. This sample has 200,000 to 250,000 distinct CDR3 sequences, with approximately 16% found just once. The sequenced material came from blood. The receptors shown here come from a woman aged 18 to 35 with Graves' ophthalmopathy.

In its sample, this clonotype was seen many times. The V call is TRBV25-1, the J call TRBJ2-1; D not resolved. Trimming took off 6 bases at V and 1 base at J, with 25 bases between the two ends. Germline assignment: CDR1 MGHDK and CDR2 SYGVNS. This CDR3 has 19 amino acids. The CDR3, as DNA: TGTGCCAGCAGACCCGCGGTAGGCAAAGTTATCGGGTCCTACAATGAGCAGTTCTTC. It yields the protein CASRPAVGKVIGSYNEQFF.

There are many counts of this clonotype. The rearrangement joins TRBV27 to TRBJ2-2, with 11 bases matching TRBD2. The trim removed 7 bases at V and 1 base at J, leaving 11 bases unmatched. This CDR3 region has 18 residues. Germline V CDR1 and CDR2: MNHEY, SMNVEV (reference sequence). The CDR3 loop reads CASTQWKGLAVNTGELFF. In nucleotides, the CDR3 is TGTGCCAGCACCCAGTGGAAGGGACTAGCGGTGAACACCGGGGAGCTGTTTTTT.